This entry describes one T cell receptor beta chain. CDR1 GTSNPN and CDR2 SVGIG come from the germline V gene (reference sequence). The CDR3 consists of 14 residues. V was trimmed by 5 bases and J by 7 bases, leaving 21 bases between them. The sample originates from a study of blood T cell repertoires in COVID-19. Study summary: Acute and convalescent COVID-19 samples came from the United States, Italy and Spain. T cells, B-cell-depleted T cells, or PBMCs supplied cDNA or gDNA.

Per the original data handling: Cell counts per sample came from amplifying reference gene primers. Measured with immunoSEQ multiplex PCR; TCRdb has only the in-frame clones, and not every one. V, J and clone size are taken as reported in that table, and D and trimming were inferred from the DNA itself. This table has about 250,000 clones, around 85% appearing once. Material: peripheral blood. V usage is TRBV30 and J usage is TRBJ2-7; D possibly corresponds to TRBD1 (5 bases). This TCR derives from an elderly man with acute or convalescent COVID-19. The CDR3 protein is CAWGEANPGKEQYF. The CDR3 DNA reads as TGTGCCTGGGGCGAAGCGAACCCAGGGAAAGAGCAGTACTTC.